These 14 T cell receptor beta chains came from one sample sequenced in a study of shared clonotypes between healthy human individuals (dated by TCRdb to about 2020). Libraries were prepared through the immunoSEQ multiplex PCR assay. In TCRdb, the immuneACCESS table is reduced to in-frame sequences with V and J assigned. These tables do not hold every clone; where another copy was compared, an unresolved V gene accounts for under half, and the others remain unexplained. In all, the sample holds about 520,000 clones, and 81% of those were seen once. The top ten hold roughly 13% of the sample. The sample taken for sequencing was PBMCs. The receptor source for this set is a middle-aged woman in good health. Some clones in this sample may be carry-over from other donors' samples.

The gene calls are TRBV11-3 and TRBJ2-1; 7 bases are shared with TRBD2. This CDR3 has 17 residues. V shed 3 bases and J 2 bases; nucleotides not matched to a gene: 10. The germline gives CDR1 SGHNT, CDR2 YENEEA. CDR3 sequence reads: CASSFTSSSGTYNEQFF. CDR3 DNA: TGTGCCAGCAGCTTTACCTCGTCTAGCGGTACCTACAATGAGCAGTTCTTC.

In regard to this clone: Other DNA sequences in this sample translate to the same CDR3. The chain recombines TRBV11-2 with TRBJ1-3, with D hard to call. Trimming took 1 base from V and 0 from J, leaving 4 bases between them. The germline V gene has CDR1 SGHAT and CDR2 FQNNGV. CDR3 length: 14 residues. The CDR3 region has the DNA TGTGCCAGCAGCTTAGGGAGCTCTGGAAACACCATATATTTT. Amino acid sequence: CASSLGSSGNTIYF.

CDR3 protein: CASSPQTSFHAEQFF. The CDR3 DNA is TGTGCCAGCAGTCCCCAAACTAGCTTTCATGCTGAGCAGTTCTTC. V gene TRBV27 combines with J gene TRBJ2-1; maybe TRBD2 (6 bases). This CDR3 contains 15 residues. Germline CDR1 reads MNHEY; CDR2 reads SMNVEV (reference sequence). Trimming removed 5 bases at V and 9 bases at J, with 20 bases between.

This chain joins TRBV28 and TRBJ1-5, with TRBD1 as a possible D gene (6 bases). CDR1 and CDR2 from the germline V gene are MDHEN and SYDVKM. This CDR3 has 14 residues. The V end was cut by 7 bases, the J end by 5 bases, with 15 bases between. The CDR3 is CASIVRGEYQPQHF. In DNA form, the CDR3 reads TGTGCCAGCATCGTAAGGGGGGAATATCAGCCCCAGCATTTT.

The chain links TRBV7-2 to TRBJ2-1; weak D call: TRBD2 (5 bases). V was pared by 5 bases and J by 6 bases, with 14 bases between. There are 14 residues in the CDR3. Germline CDR1 is SGHTA and CDR2 is FQGNSA. CDR3 sequence (DNA): TGTGCCAGCAGCGTCACCGGGATCAGCAATGAGCAGTTCTTC. Its protein is CASSVTGISNEQFF.

To note about this clone: A read error is the likely source, as a far larger clone sits one nucleotide away. The chain uses TRBV4-2 and TRBJ2-7; 9 bases match TRBD1. J gave up 7 bases and V 5 bases, and 12 bases lay outside the gene matches. The CDR3 has 15 amino acids. Germline V gene data show CDR1 as LGHNA and CDR2 as YNFKEQ. The CDR3 sequence: CASSARDREGREQYF. CDR3 nucleotide sequence: TGTGCCAGCAGCGCCCGGGACAGGGAAGGGCGGGAGCAGTACTTC.

The chain combines TRBV27 with TRBJ2-3; D uncertain. The CDR3 is made up of 15 amino acids. Per the germline V gene, CDR1 is MNHEY and CDR2 is SMNVEV (reference sequence). Trimming shortened V by 8 bases and J by 2 bases, and 17 bases separated the two germline ends. DNA of the CDR3: TGTGCCAGCCAACTAAACGGAGCCTTCACAGATACGCAGTATTTT. Protein: CASQLNGAFTDTQYF.

Turning to this clone: Since a much larger clone is just one base distant, this may be a read error. This CDR3 reads CASSLALGGGRTDMQYF. In DNA, the CDR3 is TGCGCCAGCAGCTTGGCCTTAGGAGGGGGCCGTACAGATATGCAGTATTTT. The V gene is TRBV5-1, the J gene TRBJ2-3; D perhaps matches TRBD1 (7 bases). CDR3 length: 17 residues. Looked up from germline, CDR1 is SGHRS and CDR2 is YFSETQ.

The rearrangement joins TRBV19 to TRBJ1-2; D is perhaps TRBD1 (5 bases). The CDR3 totals 15 residues. CDR1 and CDR2 (germline): LNHDA, SQIVND (reference sequence). With 4 bases removed from V and 5 bases from J, the gap between germline ends came to 17 bases. CDR3 nucleotide sequence: TGTGCCAGTAGTAGTACAGGTTTTGAATTATATGGCTACACCTTC. Protein product: CASSSTGFELYGYTF.

To note about this clone: This probably arose from a read error, given a far larger clone one base away. This same CDR3 is encoded by further DNA sequences in the sample. This chain connects TRBV4-3 to TRBJ1-1; D possibly corresponds to TRBD1 (5 bases). The CDR3 spans 19 residues. V was cut by 0 bases and J by 5 bases, with 25 bases left in between. Germline V CDR1 and CDR2: LGHNA, YSLEER. CDR3 residues: CASSQDNSAGLTGGTEAFF. The CDR3 nucleotides read TGCGCCAGCAGCCAAGATAATTCGGCAGGCCTCACAGGAGGGACTGAAGCTTTCTTT.

The rearrangement joins TRBV9 to TRBJ2-4; maybe TRBD2 (6 bases). Germline assignment: CDR1 SGDLS and CDR2 YYNGEE. This CDR3 contains 16 residues. Trimming cost V 3 bases and J 1 base, with 14 bases left between them. CDR3 sequence reads: CASSAGVPAAKNIQYF. The CDR3 DNA is TGTGCCAGCAGCGCGGGAGTGCCGGCGGCCAAAAACATTCAGTACTTC.

The genes are TRBV23-1 and TRBJ2-7, with 7 positions matching TRBD2. TRBV23-1 is marked as an open reading frame, function uncertain. This CDR3 is built from 15 residues. V was pared by 6 bases and J by 3 bases, with 11 bases of the junction left unmatched. CDR3 residues: CASRARGRENYEQYF. The DNA for the CDR3 is TGCGCCAGCAGAGCTCGAGGGCGGGAGAACTACGAGCAGTACTTC.

In regard to this clone: With a much larger clone just one base away, this may be a read error. The chain employs TRBV30 and TRBJ2-1, with 7 bases that match TRBD2. The germline V gene has CDR1 GTSNPN and CDR2 SVGIG (reference sequence). This CDR3 contains 20 residues. The trim removed 0 bases at V and 2 bases at J, leaving 19 bases unmatched. Here the CDR3 DNA reads TGTGCCTGGAGTGTACAGCATGGGAGGGCGGGAGTCGGGGCCTACAATGAGCAGTTCTTC. Encoded protein: CAWSVQHGRAGVGAYNEQFF. Full variable domain (rest looked up from reference TRBV30 and TRBJ2-1): SQTIHQWPATLVQPVGSPLSLECTVEGTSNPNLYWYRQAAGRGLQLLFYSVGIGQISSEVPQNLSASRPQDRQFILSSKKLLLSDSGFYLCAWSVQHGRAGVGAYNEQFFGPGTRLTVL.

Comment on this clone: Other nucleotide sequences in the sample specify the same CDR3. The V gene is TRBV18, the J gene TRBJ1-2; D is unclear. Deletions cut 0 bases from V and 4 bases from J, with 6 bases between. The CDR3 length is 13 residues. Germline V gene data show CDR1 as KGHSH and CDR2 as LQKENI. The CDR3 DNA sequence: TGTGCCAGCTCACCACCGGGTGGCTATGGCTACACCTTC. It is translated as CASSPPGGYGYTF.